Listed below are T cell receptor beta chains from one sample, sequenced in a study of regulatory T cells in long-lasting Graves disease. TCRdb called the multiplex PCR reads again in MiXCR, with one record for every CDR3 protein. Counted here are around 400,000 distinct CDR3 sequences, approximately 16% occurring once; the ten biggest clones make up about 7.6%. This sample was shared with a second study, whose subject was T cells in Graves' hyperthyroidism and ophthalmopathy.

Sequences were derived from peripheral blood mononuclear cells (PBMCs), sampled at new diagnosis, from a patient treated with antithyroid drugs. Source of these receptors: a woman aged 40 to 50 with Graves disease. The conserved cysteine and the conserved F or W are not part of the CDR3 here. Fields, in order: J gene, V gene, clone size, CDR3 protein. Size tells how often a clone was seen (once, few, many) or the class of an expanded clone, and some rows leave it out.

j_call: TRBJ1-2
v_call: TRBV20-1
clone_size: few
cdr3_aa: SADPTGQANYGYT

j_call: TRBJ2-2
v_call: TRBV19
clone_size: few
cdr3_aa: ASLPRDRVGTGELF

j_call: TRBJ2-5
v_call: TRBV12-3/TRBV12-4
clone_size: many
cdr3_aa: ASSQTSQETQY

j_call: TRBJ1-2
v_call: TRBV18
clone_size: many
cdr3_aa: ASSPIDRVGSDYGYT

j_call: TRBJ2-1
v_call: TRBV7-6
clone_size: many
cdr3_aa: ASSLMGGTGEDEQF

j_call: TRBJ2-2
v_call: TRBV11-1
clone_size: many
cdr3_aa: ASSNRGTGELF

j_call: TRBJ2-1
v_call: TRBV6-1
clone_size: many
cdr3_aa: ASSDPGQGASNEQF

j_call: TRBJ2-7
v_call: TRBV5-1
clone_size: many
cdr3_aa: ASSLRSRGTASYEQY

j_call: TRBJ2-7
v_call: TRBV7-3
clone_size: .
cdr3_aa: ASSLTEWVSYEQY

j_call: TRBJ2-3
v_call: TRBV6-1
clone_size: many
cdr3_aa: ASSEYSQSTDTQY

j_call: TRBJ1-2
v_call: TRBV27
clone_size: many
cdr3_aa: ASSFATGRSAYGYT

j_call: TRBJ1-1
v_call: TRBV20-1
clone_size: .
cdr3_aa: SARDRRVRGNTEAF

j_call: TRBJ2-5
v_call: TRBV29-1
clone_size: many
cdr3_aa: SALSGGGQETQY

j_call: TRBJ1-1
v_call: TRBV5-1
clone_size: .
cdr3_aa: ASSLPGTGVNTEAF

j_call: TRBJ1-3
v_call: TRBV5-6
clone_size: .
cdr3_aa: ASIPGGLGGNTIY

j_call: TRBJ2-7
v_call: TRBV12-3/TRBV12-4
clone_size: many
cdr3_aa: ASSLDLTYEQY

j_call: TRBJ1-2
v_call: TRBV30
clone_size: many
cdr3_aa: AGSLLAGYGYT

j_call: TRBJ2-3
v_call: TRBV27
clone_size: many
cdr3_aa: ASSLEGVTARNRY

j_call: TRBJ2-2
v_call: TRBV28
clone_size: many
cdr3_aa: AIKGVGELF

j_call: TRBJ2-7
v_call: TRBV30
clone_size: many
cdr3_aa: ACTGTGVTYEQY

j_call: TRBJ2-3
v_call: TRBV24-1
clone_size: .
cdr3_aa: ATSDSRQGSTDTQY

j_call: TRBJ2-5
v_call: TRBV11-2
clone_size: many
cdr3_aa: ASSEAGGETQY

j_call: TRBJ1-6
v_call: TRBV6-5
clone_size: many
cdr3_aa: ASSSTPPGTGGSPLH

j_call: TRBJ2-7
v_call: TRBV27
clone_size: few
cdr3_aa: ASSYGTGDLGEQY

j_call: TRBJ2-1
v_call: TRBV28
clone_size: many
cdr3_aa: ASSQAGTYNEQF

j_call: TRBJ2-3
v_call: TRBV3-1
clone_size: many
cdr3_aa: ASSQDWRRTDTQY

j_call: TRBJ2-4
v_call: TRBV11-3
clone_size: many
cdr3_aa: ASSYKTPGQGPY